A single sample is the source of the 21 T cell receptor beta chains below, sequenced in a study of blood T cell repertoires in COVID-19. The table came from immunoSEQ multiplex PCR; TCRdb's copy has only in-frame clones and leaves some out. The sample contains under 85,000 clones, 82% of which appear only once. Sequencing input: peripheral blood. Every receptor here comes from a man aged 50 to 59 with acute or convalescent COVID-19.

This sequence joins TRBV5-1 and TRBJ1-4; 7 nucleotides match TRBD1. V lost 4 bases to trimming and J lost 0 bases; unmatched junction nucleotides: 3. CDR3 length equals 15 residues. CDR1 and CDR2 from the germline V gene are SGHRS and YFSETQ. DNA for the CDR3: TGCGCCAGCAGCGGAACAGGGGCAACTAATGAAAAACTGTTTTTT. Translation gives CASSGTGATNEKLFF.

The chain couples TRBV5-5 to TRBJ1-3; 7 bases agree with TRBD1. Losses at the gene ends were 4 bases for V and 4 bases for J; bases not matched to a gene: 8. The CDR3 consists of 15 residues. The V gene's germline CDR1 is SGHKS and CDR2 YYEKEE (reference sequence). CDR3 protein: CASSRDDRVGNTIYF. The CDR3 region has the DNA TGTGCCAGCAGCCGGGATGACAGGGTAGGAAACACCATATATTTT.

V gene TRBV19 combines with J gene TRBJ1-2; 7 bases map to TRBD1. V gave up 9 bases and J gave up 3 bases; unmatched junction bases: 4. The CDR3 is made up of 12 amino acids. Germline CDR1 reads LNHDA; CDR2 reads SQIVND (reference sequence). The CDR3 DNA reads TGTGCCAGCCATCAGGGGGACTATGGCTACACCTTC. Protein sequence: CASHQGDYGYTF.

The chain is built from TRBV4-2 and TRBJ1-1; D remains unclear. The CDR3 runs to 16 residues. The ends were cut back, 0 bases at V and 1 base at J, with 12 bases in the middle. In germline, CDR1 is LGHNA, CDR2 YNFKEQ. CDR3 bases: TGTGCCAGCAGCCAAGATAGTCAGGAAAAGAACACTGAAGCTTTCTTT. Encoded protein: CASSQDSQEKNTEAFF.

V gene TRBV9 combines with J gene TRBJ2-7; TRBD1 aligns across 7 bases. The CDR3 has 14 residues. CDR1 is SGDLS, CDR2 YYNGEE, per germline. V dropped 3 bases and J dropped 1; count of bases not matched to a gene: 4. CDR3 bases: TGTGCCAGCAGCGAGGGGGCAGGATCCTACGAGCAGTACTTC. It encodes CASSEGAGSYEQYF.

This clone was observed a single time. The chain couples TRBV5-1 to TRBJ2-2; a possible D gene is TRBD1 (6 bases). CDR1 SGHRS and CDR2 YFSETQ come from the germline V gene. V dropped 3 bases and J dropped 0 bases, with 15 bases sitting between them. The CDR3 spans 17 residues. CDR3 bases: TGCGCCAGCAGCTCTGATACAGGGCCTACGAACACCGGGGAGCTGTTTTTT. Translated: CASSSDTGPTNTGELFF.

J is TRBJ1-1 and V is TRBV28; the D gene is possibly TRBD1 (5 bases). From germline, CDR1 is MDHEN and CDR2 SYDVKM. V shed 2 bases and J shed 12 bases, with 19 bases lying between them. The CDR3 is made up of 14 amino acids. In DNA, the CDR3 is TGTGCCAGCAGTTTAAGGGTTCGGGGGGTAGGACCTTTCTTT. Translating gives CASSLRVRGVGPFF.

The chain combines TRBV6-5 with TRBJ2-7; 11 bases fit TRBD1. The CDR3 length is 13 residues. Germline lookup yields CDR1 MNHEY and CDR2 SVGAGI. Unmatched junction bases numbered 7, after V lost 10 bases and J lost 5 bases. The CDR3 sequence: CATLRDRGNEQYF. In nucleotides, the CDR3 is TGTGCCACCCTCCGGGACAGGGGGAACGAGCAGTACTTC.

The chain couples TRBV5-1 to TRBJ2-5, with a possible D match to TRBD1 (5 bases). The CDR3 totals 14 residues. The V gene lost 2 bases and the J gene lost 5 bases, with 13 bases spanning the gap. The germline gives CDR1 SGHRS, CDR2 YFSETQ. The CDR3 DNA reads as TGCGCCAGCAGCTTTGACAGCTTGGACGAGACCCAGTACTTC. It codes for CASSFDSLDETQYF.

The chain joins TRBV10-3 to TRBJ2-3; 15 nucleotides agree with TRBD2. This CDR3 region has 17 residues. Losses at the gene ends were 10 bases for V and 3 bases for J; bases not matched to a gene: 11. Germline CDR1 and CDR2: ENHRY and SYGVKD. CDR3 sequence reads: CATVTGLAGGPTDTQYF. CDR3 coding DNA: TGTGCCACCGTAACAGGACTAGCGGGGGGGCCGACAGATACGCAGTATTTT.

This chain uses TRBV27 with TRBJ2-5, with 9 bases aligning to TRBD2. From germline, CDR1 is MNHEY and CDR2 SMNVEV (reference sequence). J gave up 4 bases and V 5 bases, and 8 bases lay outside the gene matches. CDR3 length equals 15 residues. CDR3 nucleotide sequence: TGTGCCAGCAGTAGGACTAGCGTCATCGGAGAGACCCAGTACTTC. The encoded protein is CASSRTSVIGETQYF.

This chain connects TRBV28 to TRBJ2-2; 14 nucleotides agree with TRBD2. This CDR3 has 18 amino acids. CDR1 is MDHEN, CDR2 SYDVKM, per germline. The V gene end was trimmed by 7 bases and the J gene end by 5 bases; junction bases not matched to a gene: 12. The CDR3 region is CASTQTGTSGSWTGELFF. The CDR3 nucleotides are TGTGCCAGCACACAAACCGGGACTAGCGGGAGTTGGACCGGGGAGCTGTTTTTT.

The rearrangement links TRBV6-5 to TRBJ1-5; D is uncertain. Germline CDR1 and CDR2: MNHEY and SVGAGI. The CDR3 loop spans 15 amino acids. The V gene lost 7 bases and the J gene lost 2 bases, with 15 bases spanning the gap. The CDR3 region has the DNA TGTGCCAGCACGGAGTTCCCCTTGGGCAATCAGCCCCAGCATTTT. Protein: CASTEFPLGNQPQHF.

Turning to this clone: This CDR3 is also generated by other DNA sequences in the sample. This chain uses TRBV28 with TRBJ2-7, with a possible D match to TRBD2 (6 bases). The germline CDR1 and CDR2 sequences are MDHEN and SYDVKM. Trimming removed 2 bases from V and 4 bases from J, with 12 bases in between. This CDR3 spans 14 amino acids. CDR3: CASSLAGRPYEQYF. The CDR3 DNA follows: TGTGCCAGCAGTTTAGCAGGGAGGCCGTACGAGCAGTACTTC.

V usage is TRBV9 and J usage is TRBJ2-2, with a tentative D call TRBD1 (5 bases). The CDR3 is made up of 14 amino acids. The germline V gene has CDR1 SGDLS and CDR2 YYNGEE. The V and J ends lost 1 base and 2 bases respectively, with 6 bases between them. The CDR3 nucleotides read TGTGCCAGCAGCGTACAGGGTAACACCGGGGAGCTGTTTTTT. Protein sequence: CASSVQGNTGELFF.

The V gene is TRBV7-2, the J gene TRBJ1-2; 8 bases are a match to TRBD1. J lost 2 bases, V lost 4 bases, and 6 bases had no gene match. The CDR3 is 15 residues long. Germline assignment: CDR1 SGHTA and CDR2 FQGNSA. For the CDR3, the DNA is TGTGCCAGCAGCTCTGGGACAGGCGGCAACTATGGCTACACCTTC. Its protein product is CASSSGTGGNYGYTF.

The chain recombines TRBV6-5 with TRBJ1-5; TRBD1 aligns across 7 bases. Germline trimming cut 6 bases from V and 6 bases from J; bases unmatched to any gene: 5. CDR3 length equals 13 residues. Germline V lookup: CDR1 MNHEY, CDR2 SVGAGI. CDR3: CASSRQGGQPQHF. In DNA, the CDR3 is TGTGCCAGCAGCCGACAGGGCGGTCAGCCCCAGCATTTT.

The gene calls are TRBV29-1 and TRBJ1-2; no definite D call. CDR1 is SQVTM, CDR2 ANQGSEA, per germline. V lost 7 bases and J lost 5, with 20 bases in between. CDR3 length: 14 amino acids. CDR3 in DNA: TGCAGCGGTGACTTCGCGGGGATCGGATATGGCTACACCTTC. It yields the protein CSGDFAGIGYGYTF.

By proportion, this clone is medium-sized. V usage is TRBV11-1 and J usage is TRBJ1-2, with D possibly matching TRBD1 (5 bases). Trimming shortened V by 3 bases and J by 7 bases, and 6 bases separated the two germline ends. Germline-derived CDR1 and CDR2 are SGHAT and FQDESV (reference sequence). The CDR3 totals 11 residues. CDR3 bases: TGTGCCAGCAGCTTTAGGGGTGGCTACACCTTC. Protein sequence: CASSFRGGYTF.

This chain connects TRBV5-1 to TRBJ1-2; tentative D call: TRBD1 (5 bases). With 5 bases removed from V and 8 bases from J, the gap between germline ends came to 22 bases. Germline CDR1 and CDR2: SGHRS and YFSETQ. There are 15 residues in the CDR3. CDR3 sequence reads: CASRGGGINSGGYTF. In nucleotides, the CDR3 is TGCGCCAGCAGGGGCGGGGGTATCAATTCAGGCGGCTACACCTTC.

The CDR3 region has the DNA TGTGCCAGCAGGCAGTATTCCGGGACAGGATACACAACTAATGAAAAACTGTTTTTT. This translates into CASRQYSGTGYTTNEKLFF. The gene calls are TRBV5-6 and TRBJ1-4; 8 bases agree with TRBD1. V shed 5 bases, J shed 0 bases, and the junction held 15 bases outside the gene matches. CDR1 and CDR2 from the germline V gene are SGHDT and YYEEEE. This CDR3 spans 19 amino acids. The full variable domain, completed using reference TRBV5-6 and TRBJ1-4, is DAGVTQSPTHLIKTRGQQVTLRCSPKSGHDTVSWYQQALGQGPQFIFQYYEEEERQRGNFPDRFSGHQFPNYSSELNVNALLLGDSALYLCASRQYSGTGYTTNEKLFFGSGTQLSVL.